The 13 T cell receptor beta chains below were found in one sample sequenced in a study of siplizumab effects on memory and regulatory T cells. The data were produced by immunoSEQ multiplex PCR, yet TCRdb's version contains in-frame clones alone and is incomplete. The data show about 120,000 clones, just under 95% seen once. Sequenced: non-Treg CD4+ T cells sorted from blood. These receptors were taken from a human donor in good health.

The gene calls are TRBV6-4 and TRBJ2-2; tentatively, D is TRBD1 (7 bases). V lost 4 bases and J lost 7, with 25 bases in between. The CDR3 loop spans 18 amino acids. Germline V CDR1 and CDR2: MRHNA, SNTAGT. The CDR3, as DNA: TGTGCCAGCAGTGTTATTAATCAGGGGGGCCGCTCTATCGGGGAGCTGTTTTTT. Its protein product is CASSVINQGGRSIGELFF.

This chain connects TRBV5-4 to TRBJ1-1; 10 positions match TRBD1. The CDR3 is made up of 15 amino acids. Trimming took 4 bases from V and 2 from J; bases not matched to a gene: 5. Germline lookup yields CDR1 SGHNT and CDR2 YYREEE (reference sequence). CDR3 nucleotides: TGTGCCAGCAGCCTGGGGACAGGGGTTAACACTGAAGCTTTCTTT. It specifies CASSLGTGVNTEAFF. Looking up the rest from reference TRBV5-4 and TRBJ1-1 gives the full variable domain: ETGVTQSPTHLIKTRGQQVTLRCSSQSGHNTVSWYQQALGQGPQFIFQYYREEENGRGNFPPRFSGLQFPNYSSELNVNALELDDSALYLCASSLGTGVNTEAFFGQGTRLTVV.

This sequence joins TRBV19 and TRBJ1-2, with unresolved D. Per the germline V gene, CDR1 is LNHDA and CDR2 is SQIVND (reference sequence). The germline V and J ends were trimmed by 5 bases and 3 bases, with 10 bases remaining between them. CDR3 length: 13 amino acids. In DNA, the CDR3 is TGTGCCAGTAGTGCCCATATGGACTATGGCTACACCTTC. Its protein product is CASSAHMDYGYTF.

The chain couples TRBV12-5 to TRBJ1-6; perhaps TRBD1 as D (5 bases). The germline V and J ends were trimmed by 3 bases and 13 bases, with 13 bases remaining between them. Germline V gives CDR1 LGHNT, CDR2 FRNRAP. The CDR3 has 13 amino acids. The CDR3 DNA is TGTGCTAGTGGTTTTGGGGGACCCCGGCCCCTCCACTTT. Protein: CASGFGGPRPLHF.

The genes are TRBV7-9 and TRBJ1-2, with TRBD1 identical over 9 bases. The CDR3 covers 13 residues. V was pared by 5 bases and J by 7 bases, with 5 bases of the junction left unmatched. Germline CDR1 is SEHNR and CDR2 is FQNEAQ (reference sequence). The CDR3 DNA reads TGTGCCAGCAGCACCGGGACAGGGCTTGGCTACACCTTC. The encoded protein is CASSTGTGLGYTF.

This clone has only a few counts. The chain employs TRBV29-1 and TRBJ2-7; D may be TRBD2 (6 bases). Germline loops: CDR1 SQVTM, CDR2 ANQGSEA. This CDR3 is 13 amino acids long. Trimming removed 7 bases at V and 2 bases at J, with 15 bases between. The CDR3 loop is CSAMGRGAYEQYF. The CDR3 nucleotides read TGCAGCGCCATGGGGCGGGGAGCCTACGAGCAGTACTTC.

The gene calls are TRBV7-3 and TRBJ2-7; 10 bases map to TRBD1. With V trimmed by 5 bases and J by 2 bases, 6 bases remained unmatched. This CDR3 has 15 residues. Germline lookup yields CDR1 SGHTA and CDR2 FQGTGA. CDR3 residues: CASSLGTGVAYEQYF. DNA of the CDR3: TGTGCCAGCAGCCTAGGGACAGGGGTGGCCTACGAGCAGTACTTC.

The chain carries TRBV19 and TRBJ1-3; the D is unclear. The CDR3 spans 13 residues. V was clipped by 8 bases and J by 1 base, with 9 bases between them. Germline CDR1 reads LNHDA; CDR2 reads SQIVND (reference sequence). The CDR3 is CASDRTSGNTIYF. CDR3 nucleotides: TGTGCCAGTGACCGGACGTCTGGAAACACCATATATTTT.

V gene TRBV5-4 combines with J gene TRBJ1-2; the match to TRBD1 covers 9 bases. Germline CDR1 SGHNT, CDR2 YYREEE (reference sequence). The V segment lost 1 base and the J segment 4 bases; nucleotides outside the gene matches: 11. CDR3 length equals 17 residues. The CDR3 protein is CASSLPGQGFGGYGYTF. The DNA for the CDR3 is TGTGCCAGCAGCTTGCCGGGACAGGGTTTTGGGGGCTATGGCTACACCTTC.

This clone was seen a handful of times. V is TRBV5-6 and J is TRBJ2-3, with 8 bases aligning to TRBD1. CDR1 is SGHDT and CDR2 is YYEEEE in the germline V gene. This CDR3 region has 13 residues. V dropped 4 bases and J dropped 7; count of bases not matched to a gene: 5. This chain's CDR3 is CASSGRGRYTQYF. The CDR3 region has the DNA TGTGCCAGCAGCGGCAGGGGGCGGTATACGCAGTATTTT.

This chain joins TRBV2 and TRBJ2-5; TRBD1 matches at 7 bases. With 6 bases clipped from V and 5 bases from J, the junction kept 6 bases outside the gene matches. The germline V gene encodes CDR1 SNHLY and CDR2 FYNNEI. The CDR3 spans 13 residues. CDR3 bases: TGTGCCAGCAGCCGACAGGGAACGGAGACCCAGTACTTC. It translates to CASSRQGTETQYF.

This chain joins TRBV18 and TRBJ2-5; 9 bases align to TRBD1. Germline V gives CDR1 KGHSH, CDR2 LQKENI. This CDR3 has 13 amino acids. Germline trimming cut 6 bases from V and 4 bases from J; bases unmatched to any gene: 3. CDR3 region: CASSEQGAETQYF. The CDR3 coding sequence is TGTGCCAGCTCGGAACAGGGGGCAGAGACCCAGTACTTC.

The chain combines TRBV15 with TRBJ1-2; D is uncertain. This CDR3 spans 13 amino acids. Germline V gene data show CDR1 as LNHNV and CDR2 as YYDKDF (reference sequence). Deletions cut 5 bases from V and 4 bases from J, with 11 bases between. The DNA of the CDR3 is TGTGCCACCAGCTCAATAGACCCCTATGGCTACACCTTC. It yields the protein CATSSIDPYGYTF.